This entry lists 23 T cell receptor beta chains sequenced from one sample in a study of regulatory T cells in long-lasting Graves disease. Researchers made TCR beta libraries by using iRepertoire HTBI primers and running Arm-PCR on CDR3 regions. From the multiplex PCR reads, TCRdb called clonotypes with MiXCR, one entry per CDR3 protein. The table has roughly 510,000 distinct CDR3 sequences, roughly 16% seen once; the top ten hold about 12%. The time point: newly diagnosed GD, antithyroid drugs for less than 3 months. The TCR library was made from RNA that had been extracted from PBMCs in TRIzol. These data were likewise used in another study, on T cells in Graves' hyperthyroidism and ophthalmopathy.

Source: peripheral blood mononuclear cells (PBMCs), taken at new diagnosis, from a patient treated with antithyroid drugs. These receptors were collected from a young man with Graves disease.

This clonotype has just a few counts. The V and J genes are TRBV5-5 and TRBJ1-3, with 9 positions matching TRBD1. Trimming took 4 bases from V and 4 from J; bases not matched to a gene: 9. Germline loops: CDR1 SGHKS, CDR2 YYEKEE (reference sequence). The CDR3 runs to 16 residues. The CDR3 coding sequence is TGTGCCAGCAGCGTAGGACAGGGGAATGCGGGAAACACCATATATTTT. Protein: CASSVGQGNAGNTIYF.

This clonotype occurred a few times. DNA for the CDR3: TGTGCCAGCAGTTACTCCCCCCTACGGGCAGATACGCAGTATTTT. Its protein is CASSYSPLRADTQYF. The chain joins TRBV6-5 to TRBJ2-3, with no clear D. CDR1 is MNHEY and CDR2 is SVGAGI in the germline V gene. The V and J ends lost 0 bases and 4 bases respectively, with 11 bases between them. The CDR3 runs 15 residues.

This clonotype is a singleton in its sample. The rearrangement joins TRBV30 to TRBJ2-1; the D gene is possibly TRBD1 (5 bases). CDR1 is GTSNPN and CDR2 is SVGIG in the germline V gene (reference sequence). This CDR3 region has 14 residues. The V and J ends lost 2 bases and 10 bases respectively, with 18 bases between them. For the CDR3, the DNA is TGTGCCTGGAGTATTGGGGCTGGCACCTACGAGCAGTTCTTC. Its protein is CAWSIGAGTYEQFF.

The sample holds many counts of this clonotype. The CDR3 nucleotides are TGCAGTGCTTTAGACGGGTGGGATACGCAGTATTTT. Translating gives CSALDGWDTQYF. V gene TRBV20-1 combines with J gene TRBJ2-3; D gene ambiguous. Germline V lookup: CDR1 DFQATT, CDR2 SNEGSKA (reference sequence). CDR3 length: 12 residues. Trimming took 5 bases from V and 6 from J, leaving 12 bases between them.

This clonotype occurred many times. The V and J genes are TRBV29-1 and TRBJ2-1, with TRBD2 matching 14 bases. The CDR3 contains 17 residues. After removal of 1 base from V and 2 bases from J, the junction contained 4 bases not matched to a gene. Germline V gene lookup returns CDR1 SQVTM and CDR2 ANQGSEA. The CDR3 DNA follows: TGCAGCGTTGAAGGGGGACTAGCGGGAGCGGCCTACAATGAGCAGTTCTTC. It codes for CSVEGGLAGAAYNEQFF.

The chain couples TRBV2 to TRBJ2-4, with 9 bases identical to TRBD2. Germline loops: CDR1 SNHLY, CDR2 FYNNEI. The CDR3 is 15 residues long. The trim removed 3 bases at V and 5 bases at J, leaving 5 bases unmatched. The CDR3 DNA follows: TGTGCCAGCAGTGATTTAAGACTAGCGGAAAACATTCAGTACTTC. Translating it yields CASSDLRLAENIQYF.

The genes are TRBV7-9 and TRBJ2-7; TRBD2 is a possible D gene (7 bases). The germline gives CDR1 SEHNR, CDR2 FQNEAQ (reference sequence). The CDR3 runs 17 residues. V lost 5 bases, J lost 3 bases, and 23 bases lay in between. CDR3 sequence reads: CASSPPAGARISYEQYF. DNA of the CDR3: TGTGCCAGCAGCCCCCCCGCGGGGGCCCGGATTAGCTACGAGCAGTACTTC.

This clonotype has at least ten counts. The chain has TRBV5-1 and TRBJ2-1, with 9 bases lining up with TRBD1. The CDR3 has 15 residues. Germline-derived CDR1 and CDR2 are SGHRS and YFSETQ. Trimming took 2 bases from V and 3 from J; bases not matched to a gene: 3. In DNA form, the CDR3 reads TGCGCCAGCAGCTTAGGGGACAGGGACTACAATGAGCAGTTCTTC. It encodes CASSLGDRDYNEQFF.

The rearrangement links TRBV3-1 to TRBJ2-2; D remains unclear. The CDR3 spans 13 residues. The germline V gene has CDR1 LGHDT and CDR2 YNNKEL (reference sequence). Trimming stripped 4 bases from V and 5 bases from J, with 8 bases between. In DNA, the CDR3 is TGTGCCAGCAGCCGAGCAAGTACCGGGGAGCTGTTTTTT. It is translated as CASSRASTGELFF.

V gene TRBV6-1 combines with J gene TRBJ2-3; D gene unclear. Germline CDR1 MNHNS, CDR2 SASEGT. Trimming removed 7 bases from V and 6 bases from J, with 14 bases in between. CDR3 length equals 13 residues. The chain's CDR3 is CASNLHRPDTQYF. The CDR3 DNA follows: TGTGCCAGCAATCTCCACCGTCCCGATACGCAGTATTTT.

This clonotype was seen a few times. V gene TRBV5-1 combines with J gene TRBJ2-3, with 7 bases aligning to TRBD2. With 0 bases clipped from V and 2 bases from J, the junction kept 0 bases outside the gene matches. The V gene's germline CDR1 is SGHRS and CDR2 YFSETQ. CDR3 length: 14 residues. The CDR3 here is CASSLGDYTDTQYF. CDR3 bases: TGCGCCAGCAGCTTGGGGGACTACACAGATACGCAGTATTTT.

This clonotype turned up a few times. The chain carries TRBV30 and TRBJ2-7; the D gene could be TRBD1 or TRBD2 (5 bases each). Germline V gene sequence: CDR1 GTSNPN, CDR2 SVGIG (reference sequence). CDR3 length: 14 amino acids. V was trimmed by 7 bases and J by 4 bases, leaving 20 bases between them. In nucleotides, the CDR3 is TGTGCCTCCATCCCGGGACCCAAGGGATACGAGCAGTACTTC. This sequence encodes CASIPGPKGYEQYF. Drawing the rest from reference TRBV30 and TRBJ2-7, the complete variable domain is SQTIHQWPATLVQPVGSPLSLECTVEGTSNPNLYWYRQAAGRGLQLLFYSVGIGQISSEVPQNLSASRPQDRQFILSSKKLLLSDSGFYLCASIPGPKGYEQYFGPGTRLTVT.

There are a few counts of this clonotype. A read error may account for a junction end that differs from germline. CDR3 bases: TGTGCCAGCAGCTTGACTAGCGGTAGTAGGCTCTTC. Translation gives CASSLTSGSRLF. The chain carries TRBV7-9 and TRBJ2-1, with 9 bases fitting TRBD2. The length of the CDR3 is 12 residues. Looked up from germline, CDR1 is SEHNR and CDR2 is FQNEAQ (reference sequence).

In this sample, this clonotype turned up many times. The CDR3 loop reads CASSPAENRDTQYF. DNA of the CDR3: TGTGCCAGCTCACCAGCCGAAAACAGAGATACGCAGTATTTT. This chain joins TRBV18 and TRBJ2-3; D not certain. The germline CDR1 and CDR2 sequences are KGHSH and LQKENI. This CDR3 spans 14 amino acids. V lost 2 bases and J lost 5, with 11 bases in between.

This clonotype was seen repeatedly, ten times or more. The CDR3 DNA reads TGTGCCAGCAGCAGAAGGACAGGGGGGGCCGAAAAACTGTTTTTT. It codes for CASSRRTGGAEKLFF. V gene TRBV14 combines with J gene TRBJ1-4, with TRBD1 matching 10 bases. The CDR3 is 15 residues long. Germline V gives CDR1 SGHDN, CDR2 FVKESK. V dropped 5 bases and J dropped 8; count of bases not matched to a gene: 8.

This clonotype occurred many times. The rearrangement links TRBV12-3 or TRBV12-4 to TRBJ2-2; 9 bases align to TRBD2. V dropped 4 bases and J dropped 1; count of bases not matched to a gene: 1. The length of the CDR3 is 15 residues. The CDR3 protein is CASSYSGRNTGELFF. DNA of the CDR3: TGTGCCAGCAGTTATAGCGGGAGGAACACCGGGGAGCTGTTTTTT.

At least ten counts were recorded for this clonotype. The CDR3 protein is CASSPGGTGVFF. The CDR3, as DNA: TGTGCCAGCAGCCCCGGAGGGACAGGGGTATTCTTC. The chain uses TRBV7-9 and TRBJ2-1; 10 bases map to TRBD1. Germline CDR1 is SEHNR and CDR2 is FQNEAQ (reference sequence). The V segment lost 5 bases and the J segment 16 bases; nucleotides outside the gene matches: 8. The CDR3 contains 12 residues. Full variable domain (missing parts from reference TRBV7-9 and TRBJ2-1): DTGVSQNPRHKITKRGQNVTFRCDPISEHNRLYWYRQTLGQGPEFLTYFQNEAQLEKSRLLSDRFSAERPKGSFSTLEIQRTEQGDSAMYLCASSPGGTGVFFGPGTRLTVL.

The chain uses TRBV10-1 and TRBJ2-1, with a possible D match to TRBD1 (6 bases). The germline CDR1 and CDR2 sequences are WNHNN and SYGVQD (reference sequence). The CDR3 runs to 15 residues. Trimming took 2 bases from V and 2 from J, leaving 10 bases between them. This CDR3 reads CASSERGIAYNEQFF. CDR3 DNA: TGCGCCAGCAGTGAGAGGGGGATCGCCTACAATGAGCAGTTCTTC.

In this sample, this clonotype turned up many times. The rearrangement joins TRBV30 to TRBJ2-3, with no clear D. The CDR3 contains 13 residues. V lost 1 base and J lost 5, with 10 bases in between. CDR1 GTSNPN and CDR2 SVGIG come from the germline V gene (reference sequence). CDR3 sequence (DNA): TGTGCCTGGAGTGGACAACCTCGAGATACGCAGTATTTT. Amino acid sequence: CAWSGQPRDTQYF.

This clonotype appeared many times. CDR3 amino acids: CASSDEHEQYF. The DNA of the CDR3 is TGTGCCAGCAGCGACGAACACGAGCAGTACTTC. The V and J genes are TRBV11-2 and TRBJ2-7; D remains ambiguous. The V end lost 5 bases, the J end lost 5 bases, and 7 bases lay between the germline ends. The CDR3 contains 11 residues. Germline lookup yields CDR1 SGHAT and CDR2 FQNNGV.

This clonotype appeared many times. This chain links TRBV7-9 with TRBJ2-7, with 9 positions matching TRBD1. This CDR3 has 13 amino acids. Germline V gives CDR1 SEHNR, CDR2 FQNEAQ (reference sequence). With 5 bases clipped from V and 5 bases from J, the junction kept 4 bases outside the gene matches. The CDR3 DNA follows: TGTGCCAGCAGCCCTCGACAGGGGGACGAGCAGTACTTC. Translating it yields CASSPRQGDEQYF.

This chain uses TRBV20-1 with TRBJ2-7; the D gene is possibly TRBD2 (6 bases). The V end lost 5 bases, the J end lost 2 bases, and 19 bases lay between the germline ends. The germline gives CDR1 DFQATT, CDR2 SNEGSKA (reference sequence). The CDR3 runs 15 residues. CDR3 protein: CSAFRTNESPYEQYF. CDR3 nucleotide sequence: TGCAGTGCTTTCCGGACTAATGAGAGTCCCTACGAGCAGTACTTC.

This chain joins TRBV9 and TRBJ2-1; 9 nucleotides match TRBD2. With 3 bases clipped from V and 8 bases from J, the junction kept 12 bases outside the gene matches. Germline loops: CDR1 SGDLS, CDR2 YYNGEE. The CDR3 has 16 amino acids. Written as DNA, the CDR3 is TGTGCCAGCAGCGCCGGCTGGGGCGGGAGGGCCGATGAGCAGTTCTTC. The encoded protein is CASSAGWGGRADEQFF.